Presented here are 13 T cell receptor beta chains from one specimen sequenced in a study of shared clonotypes between healthy human individuals. Method: immunoSEQ multiplex PCR; TCRdb's copy keeps in-frame clones and lacks some. The sample yields millions of clones, approximately 90% seen once. Sample: naive CD4+ T cells sorted from blood. Subset denoted: CD45RA+ positively selected. The source of these receptors is a man aged 18-30 years in good health.

J is TRBJ2-1 and V is TRBV27; TRBD1 aligns across 8 bases. Germline CDR1 and CDR2: MNHEY and SMNVEV (reference sequence). V was clipped by 7 bases and J by 9 bases; unmatched bases: 8. This CDR3 is built from 13 residues. The CDR3 nucleotides are TGTGCCAGCAAGGACAGGGTAGGCAGTGAGCAGTTCTTC. This encodes CASKDRVGSEQFF.

The rearrangement links TRBV2 to TRBJ2-1; weak D call: TRBD1 (5 bases). The length of the CDR3 is 13 residues. Germline values: CDR1 SNHLY, CDR2 FYNNEI. V was pared by 2 bases and J by 7 bases, with 9 bases between. CDR3 sequence: CASSEQGWNEQFF. CDR3 nucleotides: TGTGCCAGCAGTGAACAGGGTTGGAATGAGCAGTTCTTC.

The genes are TRBV29-1 and TRBJ2-5; TRBD1 matches 7 bases. This CDR3 is built from 15 residues. The germline V gene has CDR1 SQVTM and CDR2 ANQGSEA. The ends lost 1 base at V and 5 bases at J; junction bases unmatched: 10. CDR3 sequence (DNA): TGCAGCGTTGAAGGGGCCAACAGGGGTCTGGAGACCCAGTACTTC. Amino acid sequence: CSVEGANRGLETQYF.

In its sample, this clone was seen once. The chain combines TRBV2 with TRBJ2-2; no clear D. In germline, CDR1 is SNHLY, CDR2 FYNNEI. The V end lost 1 base, the J end lost 4 bases, and 7 bases lay between the germline ends. CDR3 length: 14 amino acids. CDR3 protein: CASSEVLSTGELFF. Written as DNA, the CDR3 is TGTGCCAGCAGTGAAGTACTAAGCACCGGGGAGCTGTTTTTT.

Remarks on this clone: Other DNA sequences within the sample encode an identical CDR3. The V call is TRBV9, the J call TRBJ2-1; D unclear. V lost 2 bases and J lost 0, with 6 bases in between. The CDR3 consists of 14 residues. Germline V gene sequence: CDR1 SGDLS, CDR2 YYNGEE. CDR3: CASSVRSSYNEQFF. The CDR3 coding sequence is TGTGCCAGCAGCGTCCGGAGCTCCTACAATGAGCAGTTCTTC.

This rearrangement joins TRBV11-3 to TRBJ2-1; TRBD2 matches 9 bases. J gave up 5 bases and V 5 bases, and 7 bases lay outside the gene matches. The V gene's germline CDR1 is SGHNT and CDR2 YENEEA. The CDR3 covers 15 residues. The CDR3 protein is CASSNLAGADNEQFF. The CDR3 DNA sequence: TGTGCCAGCAGCAACTTAGCGGGAGCCGACAATGAGCAGTTCTTC.

This chain connects TRBV2 to TRBJ1-4; D might be TRBD1 (5 bases). There are 14 residues in the CDR3. V lost 4 bases to trimming and J lost 7 bases, with 13 bases between them. The germline gives CDR1 SNHLY, CDR2 FYNNEI. CDR3 region: CASSAVLGGEKLFF. In nucleotides, the CDR3 is TGTGCCAGCAGTGCCGTCCTCGGGGGTGAAAAACTGTTTTTT.

The chain carries TRBV2 and TRBJ2-7; 8 bases align to TRBD1. After removal of 6 bases from V and 3 bases from J, the junction contained 7 bases not matched to a gene. The CDR3 is 14 amino acids. Germline loops: CDR1 SNHLY, CDR2 FYNNEI. CDR3 sequence (DNA): TGTGCCAGCAGGATTACCGGGACAGGCTACGAGCAGTACTTC. Translated, it gives CASRITGTGYEQYF.

The chain links TRBV10-1 to TRBJ2-1; 12 nucleotides match TRBD2. In germline, CDR1 is WNHNN, CDR2 SYGVQD (reference sequence). The ends lost 5 bases at V and 9 bases at J; junction bases unmatched: 5. This CDR3 region has 14 residues. The CDR3 reads CASSLAGGSGEQFF. DNA of the CDR3: TGCGCCAGCAGTCTAGCGGGGGGGTCCGGTGAGCAGTTCTTC.

The rearrangement uses TRBV19 and TRBJ2-1; perhaps TRBD2 as D (6 bases). Trimming left V 5 bases short and J 0 bases short, with 11 bases between. The CDR3 loop spans 15 amino acids. The germline gives CDR1 LNHDA, CDR2 SQIVND (reference sequence). This chain's CDR3 is CASSFSGSSYNEQFF. CDR3 DNA sequence: TGTGCCAGTAGTTTTAGCGGTAGCTCCTACAATGAGCAGTTCTTC. Together with reference TRBV19 and TRBJ2-1, the CDR3 gives the full variable domain: DGGITQSPKYLFRKEGQNVTLSCEQNLNHDAMYWYRQDPGQGLRLIYYSQIVNDFQKGDIAEGYSVSREKKESFPLTVTSAQKNPTAFYLCASSFSGSSYNEQFFGPGTRLTVL.

This chain connects TRBV5-1 to TRBJ2-2; TRBD1 agrees at 9 bases. The CDR3 totals 17 residues. The V gene's germline CDR1 is SGHRS and CDR2 YFSETQ. Trimming cost V 1 base and J 5 bases; bases outside gene matches: 9. CDR3 residues: CASSLTPGQGFTGELFF. Written as DNA, the CDR3 is TGCGCCAGCAGCTTGACCCCGGGACAGGGCTTTACCGGGGAGCTGTTTTTT.

This rearrangement joins TRBV28 to TRBJ2-7, with 7 nucleotides matching TRBD1. Germline assignment: CDR1 MDHEN and CDR2 SYDVKM. Trimming cost V 3 bases and J 5 bases; bases outside gene matches: 7. The CDR3 is 14 amino acids. In DNA, the CDR3 is TGTGCCAGCAGTTTCCCCGGGACAGAGGACGAGCAGTACTTC. Its protein is CASSFPGTEDEQYF.

Turning to this clone: Different DNA sequences within this sample yield the same CDR3. This chain joins TRBV7-2 and TRBJ1-1; D not resolved. The ends were cut back, 2 bases at V and 0 bases at J, with 7 bases in the middle. The CDR3 runs 14 residues. Per germline, CDR1 SGHTA and CDR2 FQGNSA. CDR3 in amino acids: CASSLKRLNTEAFF. CDR3 nucleotide sequence: TGTGCCAGCAGCTTAAAAAGGCTGAACACTGAAGCTTTCTTT.